These 20 T cell receptor beta chains were all obtained from the same sample, sequenced in a study of CD8 T cells in ankylosing spondylitis. General observations from the study: What appeared characteristic of ankylosing spondylitis blood was a TCR beta motif of eight highly homologous variants.

TCRdb re-analysed the 5' RACE reads in MiXCR, keeping a single row per CDR3 protein. This table holds some 840,000 distinct CDR3 sequences, roughly 10% found once. The antigens these receptors bind are not known. Sequencing was carried out using blood, either unsorted or a sorted T cell fraction (not recorded which). All receptors derive from a male donor with ankylosing spondylitis.

The chain couples TRBV10-3 to TRBJ1-1; 10 nucleotides match TRBD1. The CDR3 totals 16 residues. V lost 3 bases and J lost 4; bases outside the gene matches: 8. CDR1 and CDR2 from the germline V gene are ENHRY and SYGVKD. The CDR3 bases are TGTGCCATCAGTGACCGGGACAGGGGAGTGGGCACTGAAGCTTTCTTT. Amino acid sequence: CAISDRDRGVGTEAFF.

The rearrangement uses TRBV5-1 and TRBJ2-2; 10 bases are shared with TRBD1. The CDR3 consists of 17 residues. V shed 4 bases, J shed 7 bases, and the junction held 13 bases outside the gene matches. Germline assignment: CDR1 SGHRS and CDR2 YFSETQ. Here the CDR3 reads CASSVRAPGQGIGELFF. The CDR3 region has the DNA TGCGCCAGCAGCGTGAGAGCCCCGGGACAGGGGATCGGGGAGCTGTTTTTT.

V and J are TRBV18 and TRBJ2-1; D might be TRBD2 (6 bases). V lost 6 bases to trimming and J lost 6 bases, with 24 bases between them. Germline CDR1 KGHSH, CDR2 LQKENI. The CDR3 is 17 residues long. CDR3 bases: TGTGCCAGCTCCCATCGGGAGAGCGGGCGGTTACGCAATGAGCAGTTCTTC. Protein sequence: CASSHRESGRLRNEQFF.

This clonotype was detected a few times. This sequence joins TRBV4-3 and TRBJ2-1, with TRBD2 as a possible D gene (5 bases). V lost 0 bases to trimming and J lost 6 bases, with 9 bases between them. Germline-derived CDR1 and CDR2 are LGHNA and YSLEER. The CDR3 spans 14 residues. The CDR3 loop reads CASSQDPSPNEQFF. The CDR3 coding sequence is TGCGCCAGCAGCCAAGATCCTAGCCCCAATGAGCAGTTCTTC.

The gene calls are TRBV24-1 and TRBJ2-3; 11 positions agree with TRBD2. Unmatched junction bases numbered 6, after V lost 6 bases and J lost 2 bases. Germline values: CDR1 KGHDR, CDR2 SFDVKD. This CDR3 has 16 residues. The CDR3 DNA reads TGTGCCACCAGTTATACTAGCGGGGGTACCACAGATACGCAGTATTTT. It specifies CATSYTSGGTTDTQYF.

This clonotype was detected a few times. The rearrangement joins TRBV3-1 to TRBJ2-1; maybe TRBD2 (6 bases). V lost 3 bases, J lost 7 bases, and 16 bases lay in between. CDR1 and CDR2 (germline): LGHDT, YNNKEL (reference sequence). The CDR3 is 15 amino acids. The CDR3 coding sequence is TGTGCCAGCAGCCAGGGGGGAGGCGGGATGAATGAGCAGTTCTTC. The encoded protein is CASSQGGGGMNEQFF.

V gene TRBV20-1 combines with J gene TRBJ2-7; 8 nucleotides line up with TRBD1. The J segment lost 5 bases and the V segment lost 0 bases, leaving 6 bases of the junction unmatched. This CDR3 spans 14 amino acids. CDR1 is DFQATT and CDR2 is SNEGSKA in the germline V gene (reference sequence). The CDR3: CSARDVAGGDEQYF. The CDR3 region has the DNA TGCAGTGCTAGAGATGTAGCAGGGGGCGACGAGCAGTACTTC.

V gene TRBV7-8 combines with J gene TRBJ1-4; no definite D call. There are 15 residues in the CDR3. V dropped 4 bases and J dropped 4 bases, with 13 bases sitting between them. Per the germline V gene, CDR1 is SGHVS and CDR2 is FQNEAQ. The CDR3 DNA sequence: TGTGCCAGCAGCTCCTTGGGGAGGGTTAATGAAAAACTGTTTTTT. Protein sequence: CASSSLGRVNEKLFF.

There are a few counts of this clonotype. The chain links TRBV5-1 to TRBJ2-7, with a possible D match to TRBD1 (6 bases). This CDR3 spans 16 amino acids. In germline, CDR1 is SGHRS, CDR2 YFSETQ. Trimming took 0 bases from V and 5 from J, leaving 18 bases between them. The CDR3: CASSLAGRTEVHEQYF. Written as DNA, the CDR3 is TGCGCCAGCAGCTTGGCCGGCCGGACAGAGGTCCACGAGCAGTACTTC.

The J gene is TRBJ2-7, the V gene TRBV5-6, with unresolved D. V gave up 6 bases and J gave up 2 bases, with 6 bases separating them. Germline values: CDR1 SGHDT, CDR2 YYEEEE. The CDR3 length is 11 residues. CDR3 protein: CASIDTYEQYF. The CDR3 DNA is TGTGCCAGCATCGACACCTACGAGCAGTACTTC.

The CDR3 DNA reads as TGTGCCAGCAGGCATTACAGGGCGAGCTATGGCTACACCTTC. This gives the protein CASRHYRASYGYTF. This chain links TRBV6-6 with TRBJ1-2; the D gene is possibly TRBD1 (6 bases). The CDR3 is made up of 14 amino acids. Germline V gene sequence: CDR1 MNHNY, CDR2 SVGAGI (reference sequence). V dropped 6 bases and J dropped 4 bases, with 15 bases sitting between them.

This clonotype appeared many times. CDR3 protein: CASSQRQGNQPQHF. CDR3 in DNA: TGCGCCAGCAGCCAACGACAGGGGAATCAGCCCCAGCATTTT. This sequence joins TRBV4-3 and TRBJ1-5; 8 positions match TRBD1. The V segment lost 2 bases and the J segment 4 bases; nucleotides outside the gene matches: 1. The CDR3 covers 14 residues. Germline V lookup: CDR1 LGHNA, CDR2 YSLEER.

This clonotype was observed a few times. The chain uses TRBV15 and TRBJ1-1; D is undetermined. CDR1 is LNHNV, CDR2 YYDKDF, per germline (reference sequence). V gave up 7 bases and J gave up 0 bases, with 9 bases separating them. The CDR3 loop spans 13 amino acids. The CDR3 reads CATTGGLNTEAFF. The CDR3 DNA reads as TGTGCCACCACGGGAGGCTTGAACACTGAAGCTTTCTTT.

This clonotype showed up many times. This rearrangement joins TRBV20-1 to TRBJ2-7; D could derive from TRBD1 or TRBD2 (5 bases each). This CDR3 region has 12 residues. V was shortened by 5 bases and J by 5 bases, with 13 bases between the two germline ends. Germline CDR1 is DFQATT and CDR2 is SNEGSKA (reference sequence). CDR3 coding DNA: TGCAGTGCTGGTGGGACGGCCCACGAGCAGTACTTC. Protein product: CSAGGTAHEQYF.

V usage is TRBV11-2 and J usage is TRBJ1-1; D is unresolved. The length of the CDR3 is 14 residues. The V gene lost 5 bases and the J gene lost 0 bases, with 10 bases spanning the gap. Looked up from germline, CDR1 is SGHAT and CDR2 is FQNNGV. The CDR3 coding sequence is TGTGCCAGCAGCCCGAATAAGCTGAACACTGAAGCTTTCTTT. Its translation is CASSPNKLNTEAFF.

This clonotype was recorded a few times. The chain carries TRBV10-3 and TRBJ2-5; D ambiguous. Trimming cost V 3 bases and J 2 bases, with 10 bases left between them. Germline CDR1 and CDR2: ENHRY and SYGVKD. This CDR3 region has 14 residues. CDR3 residues: CAISDVSWQETQYF. The CDR3 nucleotides are TGTGCCATCAGTGATGTTAGCTGGCAAGAGACCCAGTACTTC.

The V gene is TRBV7-8, the J gene TRBJ2-7, with D unclear. Germline V lookup: CDR1 SGHVS, CDR2 FQNEAQ. The CDR3 runs to 15 residues. The V end was cut by 4 bases, the J end by 0 bases, with 13 bases between. The CDR3 DNA reads TGTGCCAGCAGCTCCCCCAGAGACGGCTCCTACGAGCAGTACTTC. Its translation is CASSSPRDGSYEQYF.

This clonotype has just a few counts. As DNA, the CDR3 is TGTGCAGGCCGCAGAGTCAACTCTGGAAACACCATATATTTT. Translated, it gives CAGRRVNSGNTIYF. The rearrangement links TRBV12-3 or TRBV12-4 to TRBJ1-3; no definite D call. This CDR3 is 14 amino acids long.

This chain uses TRBV18 with TRBJ2-1, with 8 positions matching TRBD2. This CDR3 is 14 amino acids long. Trimming at V came to 2 bases and at J to 9 bases, leaving 6 bases not matched to a gene. Germline CDR1 reads KGHSH; CDR2 reads LQKENI. CDR3 loop: CASSPGTSWSEQFF. The CDR3 region has the DNA TGTGCCAGCTCACCAGGGACTAGTTGGAGTGAGCAGTTCTTC.

This clonotype was observed a few times. The chain employs TRBV10-1 and TRBJ2-2; TRBD2 matches 8 bases. The germline CDR1 and CDR2 sequences are WNHNN and SYGVQD (reference sequence). The CDR3 loop spans 15 amino acids. The trim removed 5 bases at V and 6 bases at J, leaving 8 bases unmatched. CDR3 amino acids: CASSISGNAAGELFF. CDR3 bases: TGCGCCAGCAGTATTAGCGGGAACGCGGCCGGGGAGCTGTTTTTT.